This T cell receptor beta chain was documented in a study of cytomegalovirus exposure and HLA in healthy donors. Study details: The same platform was used for the 130 or so validation repertoires as for the approximately 730 first-cohort repertoires, as reported in a later analysis. General study findings and limits: Cytomegalovirus status was reportedly diagnosed by the classifier with high specificity and sensitivity. TCR beta chains numbering under 200 were designated cytomegalovirus-associated.

Germline V gene sequence: CDR1 LGHNA, CDR2 YNFKEQ. This CDR3 has 18 residues. Deletions cut 4 bases from V and 7 bases from J, with 25 bases between. Repertoires were generated with immunoSEQ multiplex PCR, while TCRdb's copy carries only in-frame clones and drops some. The data contain 150,000 to 200,000 clones, around nine tenths of them singletons. Remarks on this clone: Its antigen is not identified.

Sequenced: PBMCs. This clonotype was obtained from a woman between 25 and 40 years old in good health and CMV-seronegative. The V call is TRBV4-2, the J call TRBJ2-2, with a weak D call TRBD2 (6 bases). DNA for the CDR3: TGTGCCAGCAGCCCCCGTGTAGCGGCCCAAATATTAGACGGGGAGCTGTTTTTT. Its translation is CASSPRVAAQILDGELFF.